These 20 T cell receptor beta chains share one sample of origin, sequenced in a study of T cells in localized non-small cell lung cancer. Some clones are missing from TCRdb's copy, which holds only in-frame ones; the method was immunoSEQ multiplex PCR. In the table there are some 50,000 clones, more than 85% of which are singletons. The specimen was PBMCs, collected before any cancer treatment. These receptors all come from a female donor with stage II lung adenocarcinoma.

This clone occurred once. The gene calls are TRBV18 and TRBJ1-1; D is undetermined. The germline V and J ends were trimmed by 2 bases and 1 base, with 17 bases remaining between them. Germline V gene sequence: CDR1 KGHSH, CDR2 LQKENI. This CDR3 region has 17 residues. For the CDR3, the DNA is TGTGCCAGCTCACCAAAGGGCGGAGAGAGTGGGAACACTGAAGCTTTCTTT. It encodes CASSPKGGESGNTEAFF. Filled out from reference TRBV18 and TRBJ1-1, the complete variable domain reads NAGVMQNPRHLVRRRGQEARLRCSPMKGHSHVYWYRQLPEEGLKFMVYLQKENIIDESGMPKERFSAEFPKEGPSILRIQQVVRGDSAAYFCASSPKGGESGNTEAFFGQGTRLTVV.

The chain is built from TRBV7-9 and TRBJ2-1; 8 positions agree with TRBD1. The J segment lost 7 bases and the V segment lost 5 bases, leaving 10 bases of the junction unmatched. Germline lookup yields CDR1 SEHNR and CDR2 FQNEAQ (reference sequence). The CDR3 is 15 amino acids. CDR3 residues: CASSAGTGVANEQFF. CDR3 nucleotides: TGTGCCAGCAGCGCGGGGACAGGAGTAGCAAATGAGCAGTTCTTC.

The chain joins TRBV9 to TRBJ2-1; 10 bases align to TRBD2. V dropped 4 bases and J dropped 5; count of bases not matched to a gene: 6. Germline-derived CDR1 and CDR2 are SGDLS and YYNGEE. There are 15 residues in the CDR3. The CDR3 region is CASSFSGGKHNEQFF. For the CDR3, the DNA is TGTGCCAGCAGCTTTAGCGGGGGGAAGCACAATGAGCAGTTCTTC.

The V and J genes are TRBV18 and TRBJ1-5; D is possibly TRBD1 (6 bases). V lost 3 bases, J lost 6 bases, and 24 bases lay in between. The CDR3 has 18 residues. Germline loops: CDR1 KGHSH, CDR2 LQKENI. The CDR3 DNA follows: TGTGCCAGCTCACCCGTCAGAGTGGGGGGCTCTTTAGGTCAGCCCCAGCATTTT. As protein: CASSPVRVGGSLGQPQHF. The full variable domain, with the rest looked up from reference TRBV18 and TRBJ1-5, is NAGVMQNPRHLVRRRGQEARLRCSPMKGHSHVYWYRQLPEEGLKFMVYLQKENIIDESGMPKERFSAEFPKEGPSILRIQQVVRGDSAAYFCASSPVRVGGSLGQPQHFGDGTRLSIL.

Only a few counts were recorded for this clone. The gene calls are TRBV30 and TRBJ1-6, with D unclear. Germline V gene sequence: CDR1 GTSNPN, CDR2 SVGIG (reference sequence). The CDR3 spans 13 residues. V shed 0 bases and J shed 10 bases, with 10 bases lying between them. DNA for the CDR3: TGTGCCTGGAGTGTACAAGGCGGATCACCCCTCCACTTT. Protein: CAWSVQGGSPLHF.

This chain joins TRBV14 and TRBJ1-1; possible D gene TRBD1, 5 bases. Trimming stripped 10 bases from V and 0 bases from J, with 12 bases between. Germline CDR1 and CDR2: SGHDN and FVKESK. There are 13 residues in the CDR3. CDR3 region: CATEGSMNTEAFF. The CDR3 DNA sequence: TGTGCCACAGAGGGGTCCATGAACACTGAAGCTTTCTTT.

The CDR3 DNA reads as TGTGCCAGCAGGGACAGAATTTACAATGAGCAGTTCTTC. Translation gives CASRDRIYNEQFF. This chain joins TRBV2 and TRBJ2-1, with D possibly being TRBD1 (6 bases). The V gene lost 6 bases and the J gene lost 4 bases, with 10 bases spanning the gap. The CDR3 consists of 13 residues. The germline V gene encodes CDR1 SNHLY and CDR2 FYNNEI.

The gene calls are TRBV25-1 and TRBJ2-2, with D perhaps matching TRBD1 (5 bases). The germline gives CDR1 MGHDK, CDR2 SYGVNS. V was trimmed by 8 bases and J by 5 bases, leaving 9 bases between them. The length of the CDR3 is 12 residues. CDR3 sequence reads: CASVTGTGELFF. As DNA, the CDR3 is TGTGCCAGCGTAACAGGTACCGGGGAGCTGTTTTTT.

This clone is judged medium-sized. This chain connects TRBV5-1 to TRBJ1-4, with 8 bases aligning to TRBD1. J gave up 7 bases and V 2 bases, and 10 bases lay outside the gene matches. Germline V CDR1 and CDR2: SGHRS, YFSETQ. This CDR3 is 16 amino acids long. The DNA of the CDR3 is TGCGCCAGCAGCTTAGGTGCGACAGGGGAAGGTGAAAAACTGTTTTTT. Translated: CASSLGATGEGEKLFF. The full variable domain, with the rest looked up from reference TRBV5-1 and TRBJ1-4, is KAGVTQTPRYLIKTRGQQVTLSCSPISGHRSVSWYQQTPGQGLQFLFEYFSETQRNKGNFPGRFSGRQFSNSRSEMNVSTLELGDSALYLCASSLGATGEGEKLFFGSGTQLSVL.

The V call is TRBV10-3, the J call TRBJ1-2; the match to TRBD1 covers 10 bases. This CDR3 spans 15 amino acids. Germline values: CDR1 ENHRY, CDR2 SYGVKD. V gave up 0 bases and J gave up 6 bases; unmatched junction bases: 4. The CDR3 sequence is CAISESRQGADGYTF. In nucleotides, the CDR3 is TGTGCCATCAGTGAGTCACGACAGGGGGCCGATGGCTACACCTTC.

The rearrangement joins TRBV2 to TRBJ2-5; 9 positions agree with TRBD2. V lost 5 bases to trimming and J lost 10 bases; unmatched junction nucleotides: 8. There are 13 residues in the CDR3. Looked up from germline, CDR1 is SNHLY and CDR2 is FYNNEI. This CDR3 is CASSPSGTSSQYF. The CDR3 DNA sequence: TGTGCCAGCAGTCCTTCTGGGACTAGCAGCCAGTACTTC.

This clone appeared once. V and J are TRBV6-1 and TRBJ2-7; D is unclear. The CDR3 is made up of 14 amino acids. V lost 5 bases and J 4 bases, leaving 15 bases between the germline ends. Germline V gene lookup returns CDR1 MNHNS and CDR2 SASEGT. CDR3 in amino acids: CASSLRSYSYEQYF. Written as DNA, the CDR3 is TGTGCCAGCAGTCTCCGGTCCTACTCGTACGAGCAGTACTTC.

The rearrangement joins TRBV11-2 to TRBJ1-1, with D possibly TRBD1 on 5 matching bases. There are 15 residues in the CDR3. The V and J ends lost 3 bases and 4 bases respectively, with 15 bases between them. Germline CDR1 SGHAT, CDR2 FQNNGV. The CDR3 spells CASSFDSTGVTEAFF. The CDR3, as DNA: TGTGCCAGCAGCTTCGATTCTACAGGAGTCACTGAAGCTTTCTTT.

The genes are TRBV30 and TRBJ1-2; D gene unclear. The V and J ends lost 3 bases and 7 bases respectively, with 9 bases between them. This CDR3 has 11 amino acids. Germline CDR1 GTSNPN, CDR2 SVGIG (reference sequence). The CDR3 DNA reads TGTGCCTGGAGGGGGATGGGTGGCTACACCTTC. Protein product: CAWRGMGGYTF.

This clone was seen a handful of times. The chain joins TRBV5-1 to TRBJ1-4, with D uncertain. Germline V gives CDR1 SGHRS, CDR2 YFSETQ. The V and J ends lost 0 bases and 8 bases respectively, with 11 bases between them. The CDR3 is made up of 14 amino acids. In nucleotides, the CDR3 is TGCGCCAGCAGCTTGGGAGCGCAGCAGGAAAAACTGTTTTTT. Its translation: CASSLGAQQEKLFF.

The chain is built from TRBV9 and TRBJ1-3; TRBD1 matches 12 bases. The CDR3 contains 16 residues. Germline assignment: CDR1 SGDLS and CDR2 YYNGEE. Trimming at V came to 0 bases and at J to 6 bases, leaving 4 bases not matched to a gene. CDR3 nucleotides: TGTGCCAGCAGCGTAGCGGGACAGGGGGCGGAAAACACCATATATTTT. Encoded protein: CASSVAGQGAENTIYF.

The rearrangement links TRBV19 to TRBJ1-1; perhaps TRBD1 as D (5 bases). V was cut by 4 bases and J by 4 bases, with 19 bases left in between. Germline CDR1 is LNHDA and CDR2 is SQIVND (reference sequence). The CDR3 runs 16 residues. The CDR3 DNA is TGTGCCAGTAGTAGGTTCGAAGGTACGGGGACCACTGAAGCTTTCTTT. It is translated as CASSRFEGTGTTEAFF.

This sequence joins TRBV6-7 and TRBJ1-2; 9 nucleotides agree with TRBD1. TRBV6-7 is noted as an ORF with a role that remains uncertain. The V gene end was trimmed by 7 bases and the J gene end by 3 bases; junction bases not matched to a gene: 12. The CDR3 loop spans 16 amino acids. The CDR3 nucleotides are TGTGCCAGCACATTACCCGGGACAGGGTACCACTATGGCTACACCTTC. It translates to CASTLPGTGYHYGYTF.

This chain joins TRBV5-1 and TRBJ1-4; D ambiguous. The CDR3 is 14 amino acids. Trimming removed 2 bases at V and 5 bases at J, with 10 bases between. Looked up from germline, CDR1 is SGHRS and CDR2 is YFSETQ. The CDR3 bases are TGCGCCAGCAGCTTCAGCTTTGAAAATGAAAAACTGTTTTTT. It codes for CASSFSFENEKLFF.

The chain couples TRBV5-1 to TRBJ1-1; the D gene is possibly TRBD1 (6 bases). The V end was cut by 3 bases, the J end by 7 bases, with 13 bases between. CDR3 length equals 13 residues. Germline CDR1 and CDR2: SGHRS and YFSETQ. Here the CDR3 reads CASSSPDRYEAFF. CDR3 DNA sequence: TGCGCCAGCAGCTCACCCGACAGGTATGAAGCTTTCTTT.